This T cell receptor beta chain was sequenced during a study of cytomegalovirus exposure and HLA in healthy donors. Findings and limits, study-wide: Later findings reportedly placed an Asian-associated ancestry cluster below the 666-donor mean for N-insertions.

As to this clone: Its matching antigen is unknown.

The PCR ran on 60 Vbeta and 13 Jbeta primers. TCRdb's copy holds only in-frame clones and misses some; the assay was immunoSEQ multiplex PCR. The data show 100,000 to 150,000 clones, approximately 80% seen once. Germline V CDR1 and CDR2: MDHEN, SYDVKM. This CDR3 is built from 13 residues. Germline trimming cut 6 bases from V and 4 bases from J; bases unmatched to any gene: 4. The sequencing input was PBMCs. The gene calls are TRBV28 and TRBJ2-3, with TRBD2 matching over 7 bases. The sequence was obtained from a woman aged 40 to 50 in good health and CMV-seropositive. CDR3 in amino acids: CASSILAADTQYF. DNA for the CDR3: TGTGCCAGCAGCATCCTAGCGGCAGATACGCAGTATTTT. Combining the CDR3 with reference TRBV28 and TRBJ2-3 gives the whole variable domain DVKVTQSSRYLVKRTGEKVFLECVQDMDHENMFWYRQDPGLGLRLIYFSYDVKMKEKGDIPEGYSVSREKKERFSLILESASTNQTSMYLCASSILAADTQYFGPGTRLTVL.